This TCR beta chain emerged from a study of OX40 agonist ivuxolimab in advanced cancers. Study-wide results and caveats: Expanded clones were, on average, more numerous in CD8+ T cells than in CD4+.

The protocol was immunoSEQ multiplex PCR, while the TCRdb copy is restricted to in-frame clones and leaves out a portion. The sample lists over 60,000 clones; 84% were seen once. Notes on this clone: The antigen is not known.

Trimming pared 1 base from V and 3 bases from J, leaving 4 bases between. In germline, CDR1 is SGHTA, CDR2 FQGNSA. This CDR3 has 13 residues. The receptor was isolated from an adult with an advanced solid tumor such as melanoma, head and neck, liver or kidney cancer. The material was CD4+ or CD8+ T cells sorted from blood, obtained in a trial of the OX40 agonist ivuxolimab. The chain has TRBV7-2 and TRBJ2-1, with D unresolved. Here the CDR3 reads CASSLGIYNEQFF. CDR3 coding DNA: TGTGCCAGCAGCTTAGGAATCTACAATGAGCAGTTCTTC.